The 4 T cell receptor beta chains in this list originate from one sample, sequenced in a study of control samples from healthy donors and cancer patients. Sequencing was performed with immunoSEQ multiplex PCR; in TCRdb, only in-frame clones are kept and a portion is missing. The sample consists of 150,000 to 200,000 clones, around 91% of them appearing once. Material for sequencing was blood. These receptors were collected from a woman aged 25 to 45 in good health.

V gene TRBV10-3 combines with J gene TRBJ1-1, with 9 positions matching TRBD1. V was pared by 3 bases and J by 0 bases, with 5 bases of the junction left unmatched. This CDR3 is 16 amino acids long. Germline CDR1 is ENHRY and CDR2 is SYGVKD. As DNA, the CDR3 is TGTGCCATCAGTGATCACAGGGGGCGAATGAACACTGAAGCTTTCTTT. Its protein product is CAISDHRGRMNTEAFF.

This chain connects TRBV10-3 to TRBJ2-1, with 10 positions matching TRBD1. Germline V CDR1 and CDR2: ENHRY, SYGVKD. Germline trimming cut 0 bases from V and 5 bases from J; bases unmatched to any gene: 4. This CDR3 comprises 16 residues. The CDR3 DNA reads as TGTGCCATCAGTGAGTCACTAGGACAGGGGGACAATGAGCAGTTCTTC. As protein: CAISESLGQGDNEQFF.

The J gene is TRBJ1-1, the V gene TRBV6-6; TRBD1 matches at 10 bases. V lost 6 bases and J lost 1; bases outside the gene matches: 2. Germline V gene lookup returns CDR1 MNHNY and CDR2 SVGAGI (reference sequence). CDR3 length: 14 residues. This CDR3 reads CASSRQGANTEAFF. DNA of the CDR3: TGTGCCAGCAGCCGACAGGGGGCGAACACTGAAGCTTTCTTT.

The J gene is TRBJ1-5, the V gene TRBV28; tentatively, D is TRBD1 (5 bases). The CDR3 consists of 12 residues. The V gene lost 5 bases and the J gene lost 6 bases, with 8 bases spanning the gap. Per the germline V gene, CDR1 is MDHEN and CDR2 is SYDVKM. DNA for the CDR3: TGTGCCAGCAGTAGTGGGACTCAGCCCCAGCATTTT. Translating it yields CASSSGTQPQHF.